The TCR beta chain under discussion was sequenced for a study of Ad26.COV2.S vaccination and SARS-CoV-2 variants. Sequencing used immunoSEQ multiplex PCR; TCRdb keeps in-frame clones, though not all of them. Of about 350,000 clones listed, roughly 81% were seen once; the top ten hold about 3.5%. Documented treatment: roughly 18 received Ad26.COV2.S at low or high dose, single or two shots; roughly 5 received placebo; per-sample allocation not given. Following the first vaccine or placebo injection, samples were taken on day 63. This CDR3 spans 15 amino acids. The V end was cut by 4 bases, the J end by 3 bases, with 13 bases between. Germline lookup yields CDR1 MNHEY and CDR2 SVGEGT.

The TCR was taken from a person aged 18-60 years who received the Ad26.COV2.S COVID-19 vaccine or a placebo. The material was peripheral blood, obtained in a trial of Ad26.COV2.S vaccine versus placebo. The chain combines TRBV6-2 or TRBV6-3 with TRBJ1-5; D ambiguous. The CDR3 DNA sequence: TGTGCCAGCAGTTGGTACAGAGGTTTCAATCAGCCCCAGCATTTT. It is translated as CASSWYRGFNQPQHF.